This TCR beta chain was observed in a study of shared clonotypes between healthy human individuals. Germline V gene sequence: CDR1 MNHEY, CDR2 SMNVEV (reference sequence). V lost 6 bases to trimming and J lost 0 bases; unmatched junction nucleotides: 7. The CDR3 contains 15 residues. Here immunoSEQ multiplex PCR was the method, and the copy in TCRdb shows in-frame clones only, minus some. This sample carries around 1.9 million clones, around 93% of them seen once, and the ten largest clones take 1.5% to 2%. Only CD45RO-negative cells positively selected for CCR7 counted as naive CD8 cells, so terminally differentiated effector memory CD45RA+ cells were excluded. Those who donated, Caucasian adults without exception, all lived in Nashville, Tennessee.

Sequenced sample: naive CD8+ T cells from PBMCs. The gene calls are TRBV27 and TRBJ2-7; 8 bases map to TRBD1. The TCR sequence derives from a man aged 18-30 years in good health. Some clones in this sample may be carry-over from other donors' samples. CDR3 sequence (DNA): TGTGCCAGCAGAATGACAGGGGAAAGCTCCTACGAGCAGTACTTC. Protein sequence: CASRMTGESSYEQYF.